The source of this T cell receptor (beta chain) is a study of blood T cell repertoires in COVID-19. Study overall: Spain, Italy and the United States supplied samples that represented acute and convalescent COVID-19. Sample material is recorded as cDNA or gDNA derived from T cells, B-cell-depleted T cells, or PBMCs.

In germline, CDR1 is SGHVS, CDR2 FQNEAQ. This CDR3 is built from 14 residues. J lost 8 bases, V lost 3 bases, and 9 bases had no gene match. Only one count was recorded for this clone. Patients at the Seattle site were enrolled during active infection and followed longitudinally. In the source study's methods: How many nucleated cells were present was estimated from reference gene primer amplification. Clones were read by immunoSEQ multiplex PCR, and TCRdb kept only the in-frame ones, dropping some. V, J and clone size were drawn from that table, and D and trimming were deduced from the DNA. The table shows roughly 240,000 clones, with around 86% occurring only once.

Sequenced: peripheral blood. This receptor was obtained from a woman aged 80 or over with COVID-19, enrolled during active disease. The chain has TRBV7-8 and TRBJ1-2; 7 bases fit TRBD1. For the CDR3, the DNA is TGTGCCAGCAGCTTCCCAGGGGGGTTGGAGGGCTACACCTTC. Translated, it gives CASSFPGGLEGYTF.